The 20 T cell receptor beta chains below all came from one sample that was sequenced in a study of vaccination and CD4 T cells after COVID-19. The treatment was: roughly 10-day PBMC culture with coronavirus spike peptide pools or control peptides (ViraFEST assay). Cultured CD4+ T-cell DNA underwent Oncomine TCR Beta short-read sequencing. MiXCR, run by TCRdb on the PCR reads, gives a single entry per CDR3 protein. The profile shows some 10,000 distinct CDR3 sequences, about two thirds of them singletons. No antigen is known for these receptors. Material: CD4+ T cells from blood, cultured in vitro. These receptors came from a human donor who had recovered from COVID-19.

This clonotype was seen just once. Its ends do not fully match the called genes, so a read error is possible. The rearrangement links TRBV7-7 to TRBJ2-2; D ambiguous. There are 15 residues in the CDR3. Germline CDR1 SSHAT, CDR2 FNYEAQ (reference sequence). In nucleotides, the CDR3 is TGTGCTAGCAGCCTACACCTAGGAGTCACCGGGGAGCTGTTTTTT. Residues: CASSLHLGVTGELFF.

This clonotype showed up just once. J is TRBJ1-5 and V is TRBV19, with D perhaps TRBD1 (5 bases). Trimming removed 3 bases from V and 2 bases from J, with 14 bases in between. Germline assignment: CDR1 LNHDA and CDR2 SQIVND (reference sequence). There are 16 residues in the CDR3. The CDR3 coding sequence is TGTGCCAGTAGTATCTCCGGGGCCTGGGGCAATCAGCCCCAGCATTTT. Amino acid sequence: CASSISGAWGNQPQHF.

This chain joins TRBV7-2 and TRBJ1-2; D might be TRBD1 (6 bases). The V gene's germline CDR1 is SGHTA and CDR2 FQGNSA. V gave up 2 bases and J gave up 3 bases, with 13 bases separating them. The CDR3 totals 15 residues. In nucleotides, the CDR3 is TGTGCCAGCAGCTTAAGCCCGGACAGTTACTATGGCTACACCTTC. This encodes CASSLSPDSYYGYTF.

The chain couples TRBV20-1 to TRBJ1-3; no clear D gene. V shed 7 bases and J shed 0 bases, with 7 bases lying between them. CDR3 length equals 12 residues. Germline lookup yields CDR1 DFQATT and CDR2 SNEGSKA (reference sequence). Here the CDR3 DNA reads TGCAGTGTCCTGAGCTCTGGAAACACCATATATTTT. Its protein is CSVLSSGNTIYF.

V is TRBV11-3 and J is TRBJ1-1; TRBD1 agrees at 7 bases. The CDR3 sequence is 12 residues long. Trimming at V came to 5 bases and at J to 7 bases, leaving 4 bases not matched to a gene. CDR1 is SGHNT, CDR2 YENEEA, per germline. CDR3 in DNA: TGTGCCAGCAGCGCCCAGGGGGGTGAAGCTTTCTTT. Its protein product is CASSAQGGEAFF.

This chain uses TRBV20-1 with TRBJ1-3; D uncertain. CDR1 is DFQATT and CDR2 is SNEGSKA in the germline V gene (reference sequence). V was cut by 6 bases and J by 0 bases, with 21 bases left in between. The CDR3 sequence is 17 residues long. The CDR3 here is CSAATVLGSFSGNTIYF. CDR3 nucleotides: TGCAGTGCCGCAACCGTGTTGGGATCTTTCTCTGGAAACACCATATATTTT.

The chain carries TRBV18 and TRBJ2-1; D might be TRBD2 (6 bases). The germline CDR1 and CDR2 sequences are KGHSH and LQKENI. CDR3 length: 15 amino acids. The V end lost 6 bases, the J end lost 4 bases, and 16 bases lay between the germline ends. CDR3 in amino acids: CASSFHGGEYNEQFF. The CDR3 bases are TGTGCCAGCTCGTTTCACGGGGGAGAATACAATGAGCAGTTCTTC.

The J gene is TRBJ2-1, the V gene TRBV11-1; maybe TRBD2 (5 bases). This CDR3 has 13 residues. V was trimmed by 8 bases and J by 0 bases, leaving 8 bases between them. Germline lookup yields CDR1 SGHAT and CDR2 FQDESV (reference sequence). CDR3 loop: CASGGSSYNEQFF. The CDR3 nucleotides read TGTGCCAGCGGAGGTAGCTCCTACAATGAGCAGTTCTTC.

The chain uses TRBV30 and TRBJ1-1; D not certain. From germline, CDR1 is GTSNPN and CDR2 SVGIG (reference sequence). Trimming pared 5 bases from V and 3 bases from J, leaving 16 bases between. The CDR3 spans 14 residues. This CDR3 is CAWGSWIGDTEAFF. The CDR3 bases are TGTGCCTGGGGTTCTTGGATCGGGGACACTGAAGCTTTCTTT.

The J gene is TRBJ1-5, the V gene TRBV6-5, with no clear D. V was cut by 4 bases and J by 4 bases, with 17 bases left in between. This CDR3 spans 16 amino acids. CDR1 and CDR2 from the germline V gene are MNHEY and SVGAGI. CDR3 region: CASSSSPGGLNQPQHF. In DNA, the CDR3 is TGTGCCAGCAGTTCTTCCCCGGGAGGGCTAAATCAGCCCCAGCATTTT.

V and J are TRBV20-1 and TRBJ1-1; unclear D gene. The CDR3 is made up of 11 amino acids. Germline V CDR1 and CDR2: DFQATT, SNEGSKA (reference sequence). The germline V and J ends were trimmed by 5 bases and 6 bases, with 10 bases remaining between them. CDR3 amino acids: CSALPPPEAFF. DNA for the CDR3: TGCAGTGCTCTACCCCCCCCTGAAGCTTTCTTT.

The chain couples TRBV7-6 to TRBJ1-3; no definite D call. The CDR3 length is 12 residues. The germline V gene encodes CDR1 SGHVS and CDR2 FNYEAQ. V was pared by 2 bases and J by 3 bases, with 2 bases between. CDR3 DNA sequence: TGTGCCAGCAGCTTAAGTGGAAACACCATATATTTT. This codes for CASSLSGNTIYF. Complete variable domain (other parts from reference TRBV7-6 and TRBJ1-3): GAGVSQSPRYKVTKRGQDVALRCDPISGHVSLYWYRQALGQGPEFLTYFNYEAQQDKSGLPNDRFSAERPEGSISTLTIQRTEQRDSAMYRCASSLSGNTIYFGEGSWLTVV.

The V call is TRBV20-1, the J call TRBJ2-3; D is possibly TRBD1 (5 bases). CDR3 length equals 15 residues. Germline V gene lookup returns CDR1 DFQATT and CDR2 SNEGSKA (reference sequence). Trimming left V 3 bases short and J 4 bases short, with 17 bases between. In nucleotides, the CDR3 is TGCAGTGCTAGGGGCGGTTGGCTAGGGGCAGATACGCAGTATTTT. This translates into CSARGGWLGADTQYF.

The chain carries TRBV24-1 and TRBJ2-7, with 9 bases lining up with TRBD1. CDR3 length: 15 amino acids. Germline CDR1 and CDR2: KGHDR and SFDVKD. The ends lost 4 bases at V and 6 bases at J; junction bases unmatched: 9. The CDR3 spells CATSETGTGLGEQYF. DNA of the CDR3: TGTGCCACCAGTGAAACCGGGACAGGGCTGGGCGAGCAGTACTTC.

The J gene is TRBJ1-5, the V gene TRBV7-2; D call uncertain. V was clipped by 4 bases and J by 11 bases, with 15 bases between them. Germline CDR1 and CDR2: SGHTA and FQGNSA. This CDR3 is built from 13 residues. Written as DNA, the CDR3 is TGTGCCAGCAGCTCCCCCCCGGGTAGTGCCCAGCATTTT. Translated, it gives CASSSPPGSAQHF.

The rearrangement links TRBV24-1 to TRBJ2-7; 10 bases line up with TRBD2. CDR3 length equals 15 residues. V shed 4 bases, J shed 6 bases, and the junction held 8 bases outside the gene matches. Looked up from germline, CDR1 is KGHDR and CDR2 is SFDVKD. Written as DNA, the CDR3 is TGTGCCACCAGTGAAGCCGGGACTAGCGATGGCGAGCAGTACTTC. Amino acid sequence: CATSEAGTSDGEQYF.

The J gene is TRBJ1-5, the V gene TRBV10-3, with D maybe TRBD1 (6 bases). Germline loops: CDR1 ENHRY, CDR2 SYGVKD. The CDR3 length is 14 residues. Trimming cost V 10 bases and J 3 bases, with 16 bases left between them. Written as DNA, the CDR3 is TGTGCCACCGCCCAGGGGCAGGTCAATCAGCCCCAGCATTTT. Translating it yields CATAQGQVNQPQHF.

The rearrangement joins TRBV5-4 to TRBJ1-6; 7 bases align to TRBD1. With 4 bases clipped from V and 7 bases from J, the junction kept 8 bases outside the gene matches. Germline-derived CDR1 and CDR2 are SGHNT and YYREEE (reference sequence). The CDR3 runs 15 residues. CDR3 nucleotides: TGTGCCAGCAGCATCCGGGACAGACCAAATTCACCCCTCCACTTT. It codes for CASSIRDRPNSPLHF.

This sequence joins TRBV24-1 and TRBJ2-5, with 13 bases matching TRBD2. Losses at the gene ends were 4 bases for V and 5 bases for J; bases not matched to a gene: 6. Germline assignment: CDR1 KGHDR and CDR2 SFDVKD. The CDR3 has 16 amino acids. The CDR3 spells CATSDRTSGRWETQYF. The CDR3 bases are TGTGCCACCAGTGACCGGACTAGCGGGAGATGGGAGACCCAGTACTTC.

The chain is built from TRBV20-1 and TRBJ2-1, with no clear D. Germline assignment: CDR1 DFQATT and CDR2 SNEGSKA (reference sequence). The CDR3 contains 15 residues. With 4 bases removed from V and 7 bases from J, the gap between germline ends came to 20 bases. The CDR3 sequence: CSAIRIVPSRNEQFF. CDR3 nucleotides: TGCAGTGCTATTCGAATTGTTCCCTCGAGGAATGAGCAGTTCTTC.